The source of this T cell receptor (beta chain) is a study of blood T cell repertoires in COVID-19. Study-wide context: The origin of the acute and convalescent COVID-19 samples was the United States, Italy and Spain. The analysed material was cDNA or gDNA that came from T cells, B-cell-depleted T cells, or PBMCs.

Methods used by the authors: Using reference gene primer amplification, nucleated cell counts were estimated. The method was immunoSEQ multiplex PCR; TCRdb's version includes in-frame clones alone and lacks a portion of them. From that table come the V and J calls and clone size; the DNA was used to work out D and trimming. Among roughly 110,000 clones listed, 70% to 90% were seen once. Trimming removed 0 bases at V and 8 bases at J, with 8 bases between. The CDR3 loop spans 13 amino acids. Germline CDR1 is LGHDT and CDR2 is YNNKEL (reference sequence). The chain is built from TRBV3-1 (or the pseudogene TRBV3-2) and TRBJ2-1, with a tentative D call TRBD2 (5 bases). Sequencing input: peripheral blood. This TCR came from a man aged 50 to 59 with active or convalescent COVID-19. CDR3 DNA sequence: TGTGCCAGCAGCCAAGATTTGGAGGATGAGCAGTTCTTC. Translating it yields CASSQDLEDEQFF.